Each of the 17 T cell receptor beta chains below was sequenced from the same sample in a study of CD8 T cells in ankylosing spondylitis. TCRdb used MiXCR to reprocess the 5' RACE reads, holding one entry per CDR3 protein. This sample has roughly 130,000 distinct CDR3 sequences, with around 7% found just once. Sequences were obtained from blood, either unsorted or a sorted T cell fraction (not recorded which). The receptor source for this set is a male donor with ankylosing spondylitis or in good health (not recorded which).

This clonotype was found many times. The chain carries TRBV5-5 and TRBJ1-2; tentatively, D is TRBD1 (6 bases). Per germline, CDR1 SGHKS and CDR2 YYEKEE (reference sequence). The CDR3 covers 14 residues. V was cut by 4 bases and J by 4 bases, with 14 bases left in between. CDR3 in amino acids: CASSLIGQSYGYTF. CDR3 nucleotides: TGTGCCAGCAGCCTTATAGGACAGAGCTATGGCTACACCTTC.

This clonotype was seen ten or more times. This chain connects TRBV18 to TRBJ2-1; D is unclear. The germline V gene encodes CDR1 KGHSH and CDR2 LQKENI. The CDR3 has 11 amino acids. V dropped 3 bases and J dropped 9 bases, with 6 bases sitting between them. CDR3 in amino acids: CASSPEGEQFF. Written as DNA, the CDR3 is TGTGCCAGCTCACCTGAAGGTGAGCAGTTCTTC.

This clonotype occurred many times. The chain links TRBV6-5 to TRBJ2-3, with 12 bases lining up with TRBD2. This CDR3 is 16 amino acids long. The germline V gene has CDR1 MNHEY and CDR2 SVGAGI. Unmatched junction bases numbered 10, after V lost 6 bases and J lost 6 bases. CDR3 residues: CASSYTGTSGQDTQYF. Written as DNA, the CDR3 is TGTGCCAGCAGCTACACCGGGACTAGCGGGCAGGATACGCAGTATTTT.

The chain carries TRBV18 and TRBJ1-1; D unclear. Germline V lookup: CDR1 KGHSH, CDR2 LQKENI. CDR3 size: 13 residues. V was cut by 5 bases and J by 1 base, with 8 bases left in between. CDR3 region: CASSDTENTEAFF. CDR3 nucleotide sequence: TGTGCCAGCTCAGACACAGAGAACACTGAAGCTTTCTTT.

This clonotype has at least ten counts. The CDR3 DNA follows: TGTGCCAGCGGTCAGCGGGGTAGCTCCTACAATGAGCAGTTCTTC. This codes for CASGQRGSSYNEQFF. V gene TRBV12-3 or TRBV12-4 combines with J gene TRBJ2-1; 7 bases are shared with TRBD2. Germline trimming cut 8 bases from V and 0 bases from J; bases unmatched to any gene: 7. The CDR3 runs to 15 residues.

Many counts were recorded for this clonotype. The V call is TRBV12-3 or TRBV12-4, the J call TRBJ1-5, with D tentatively TRBD1 (6 bases). Trimming removed 4 bases from V and 3 bases from J, with 13 bases in between. The CDR3 consists of 15 residues. The CDR3 nucleotides read TGTGCCAGCAGTTCCGGCACAGGGCCCAATCAGCCCCAGCATTTT. Encoded protein: CASSSGTGPNQPQHF.

Turning to this clonotype: This sequence may be a read error, since a much larger clone differs from it by one base. The chain links TRBV14 to TRBJ2-7; no definite D call. Germline-derived CDR1 and CDR2 are SGHDN and FVKESK. CDR3 length: 13 amino acids. DNA of the CDR3: TGTGCCAGCAGCCGGCGCCCTTCCTACAAGCAGTACTTC. Its protein is CASSRRPSYKQYF.

This clonotype was counted many times. The chain is built from TRBV25-1 and TRBJ1-6; D unclear. With 1 base removed from V and 6 bases from J, the gap between germline ends came to 10 bases. The germline V gene has CDR1 MGHDK and CDR2 SYGVNS. The CDR3 loop spans 15 amino acids. CDR3 sequence: CASSESVSGNSPLHF. DNA for the CDR3: TGTGCCAGCAGTGAATCAGTTTCTGGTAATTCACCCCTCCACTTT. Combining the CDR3 with reference TRBV25-1 and TRBJ1-6 gives the whole variable domain EADIYQTPRYLVIGTGKKITLECSQTMGHDKMYWYQQDPGMELHLIHYSYGVNSTEKGDLSSESTVSRIRTEHFPLTLESARPSHTSQYLCASSESVSGNSPLHFGNGTRLTVT.

This clonotype was detected ten times or more. The gene calls are TRBV29-1 and TRBJ2-3; 12 bases are a match to TRBD2. The length of the CDR3 is 15 residues. Trimming removed 5 bases from V and 4 bases from J; junction bases left unmatched: 7. The V gene's germline CDR1 is SQVTM and CDR2 ANQGSEA. CDR3 sequence: CSVSLLAGGPDTQYF. CDR3 coding DNA: TGCAGCGTTTCTCTACTAGCGGGAGGCCCAGATACGCAGTATTTT.

The sample holds many counts of this clonotype. This chain links TRBV12-3 or TRBV12-4 with TRBJ2-1; 11 nucleotides match TRBD2. V was clipped by 3 bases and J by 6 bases; unmatched bases: 4. The CDR3 spans 15 residues. The CDR3 region has the DNA TGTGCCAGCAGTTTCTTTACTAGCGGGAGCAATGAGCAGTTCTTC. Translation gives CASSFFTSGSNEQFF.

In its sample, this clonotype was seen a few times. The chain employs TRBV29-1 and TRBJ1-3; D is possibly TRBD1 (6 bases). The CDR3 is 13 residues long. Looked up from germline, CDR1 is SQVTM and CDR2 is ANQGSEA. Trimming removed 6 bases from V and 3 bases from J, with 12 bases in between. CDR3 in amino acids: CSVAGVFGNTIYF. Written as DNA, the CDR3 is TGCAGCGTCGCAGGGGTCTTTGGAAACACCATATATTTT.

This clonotype was observed at least ten times. The V gene is TRBV18, the J gene TRBJ1-2, with a weak D call TRBD1 (5 bases). The CDR3 runs to 13 residues. Trimming removed 3 bases at V and 7 bases at J, with 12 bases between. Germline values: CDR1 KGHSH, CDR2 LQKENI. The CDR3 sequence is CASSPPDISGYTF. The CDR3 DNA sequence: TGTGCCAGCTCACCCCCGGACATCTCTGGCTACACCTTC.

The J gene is TRBJ2-7, the V gene TRBV28; TRBD2 agrees at 14 bases. Germline-derived CDR1 and CDR2 are MDHEN and SYDVKM. CDR3 size: 16 residues. With V trimmed by 6 bases and J by 7 bases, 11 bases remained unmatched. The CDR3, as DNA: TGTGCCAGCAGCCCTTACGGACTAGCGGGAGGAGGGGAGCAGTACTTC. This sequence encodes CASSPYGLAGGGEQYF.

About this clonotype itself: The junction differs from germline at one of its ends, possibly a read error. The J gene is TRBJ2-7, the V gene TRBV7-7; 7 positions match TRBD1. Germline CDR1 and CDR2: SSHAT and FNYEAQ (reference sequence). The CDR3 runs to 13 residues. The chain's CDR3 is CASSLVKQGEQYF. DNA for the CDR3: TGTGCTAGCAGCTTAGTCAAACAGGGGGAGCAGTACTTC.

The sample holds many counts of this clonotype. The chain combines TRBV4-3 with TRBJ2-1; 8 bases agree with TRBD2. Unmatched junction bases numbered 9, after V lost 0 bases and J lost 5 bases. Germline CDR1 LGHNA, CDR2 YSLEER. The CDR3 is 17 residues long. Written as DNA, the CDR3 is TGCGCCAGCAGCCAAGATGAACGGGAGGGCCCCCACAATGAGCAGTTCTTC. This codes for CASSQDEREGPHNEQFF.

This clonotype has a count of ten or more. The chain recombines TRBV25-1 with TRBJ2-3, with TRBD2 matching 9 bases. V shed 3 bases and J 2 bases; nucleotides not matched to a gene: 6. CDR1 is MGHDK, CDR2 SYGVNS, per germline. This CDR3 region has 16 residues. The CDR3 bases are TGTGCCAGCAGTGACAGTCTAGCGGGACCCACAGATACGCAGTATTTT. This codes for CASSDSLAGPTDTQYF.

This clonotype was seen repeatedly, ten times or more. V and J are TRBV20-1 and TRBJ1-1, with D perhaps matching TRBD1 (5 bases). Between the trimmed V and J ends, which lost 1 base and 6 bases, there was a span of 12 bases. Germline-derived CDR1 and CDR2 are DFQATT and SNEGSKA (reference sequence). The CDR3 has 13 residues. Here the CDR3 reads CSARGVGVPEAFF. For the CDR3, the DNA is TGCAGTGCTAGAGGGGTAGGGGTTCCTGAAGCTTTCTTT.